Here is one TCR beta chain with its context. The PCR was carried out with 60 Vbeta primers and 13 Jbeta primers. Assay: immunoSEQ multiplex PCR; the TCRdb copy retains only in-frame clones and omits some. The table has 90,000 to 100,000 clones, approximately 79% seen once; the top ten hold 1.8%. This sample is drawn from a study of cytomegalovirus exposure and HLA in healthy donors. After removal of 5 bases from V and 3 bases from J, the junction contained 7 bases not matched to a gene. The CDR3 totals 14 residues. CDR1 and CDR2 (germline): SEHNR, FQNEAQ (reference sequence). The receptor's source is a male donor in good health and CMV-seronegative. The chain combines TRBV7-9 with TRBJ2-7, with TRBD1 matching over 7 bases. The sequenced sample consisted of PBMCs. This CDR3 reads CASSPRTGNYEQYF. The CDR3 DNA reads TGTGCCAGCAGCCCCCGGACAGGAAACTACGAGCAGTACTTC.